Here is one TCR beta chain with its context. As yet, its antigen is unknown. The data originate from a study of T cells in Graves' hyperthyroidism and ophthalmopathy. Findings and caveats of the study: A model of 13 V-J features distinguished ophthalmopathy from stable hyperthyroidism.

Amplification of TCR beta CDR3 regions used RNA as the template. HTBI primers were employed in a first-round RT-PCR of the TCR CDR3. TCRdb analysed the multiplex PCR reads with MiXCR anew, one entry per CDR3 protein. The sample yields approximately 560,000 distinct CDR3 sequences, 46% seen once. Looked up from germline, CDR1 is DFQATT and CDR2 is SNEGSKA (reference sequence). CDR3 length equals 10 residues. Thyroid ultrasound and orbital computed tomography, with clinical symptoms and serum thyroxine and TRAb, informed diagnoses. J is TRBJ2-7 and V is TRBV20-1, with D maybe TRBD1 (6 bases). Sequences were obtained from peripheral blood or thyroid tissue (not recorded which). The origin of this receptor is a young woman with Graves' hyperthyroidism. The CDR3 loop is CSAGGSEQYF. The CDR3 DNA is TGCAGCGCTGGGGGCAGCGAGCAGTACTTC.